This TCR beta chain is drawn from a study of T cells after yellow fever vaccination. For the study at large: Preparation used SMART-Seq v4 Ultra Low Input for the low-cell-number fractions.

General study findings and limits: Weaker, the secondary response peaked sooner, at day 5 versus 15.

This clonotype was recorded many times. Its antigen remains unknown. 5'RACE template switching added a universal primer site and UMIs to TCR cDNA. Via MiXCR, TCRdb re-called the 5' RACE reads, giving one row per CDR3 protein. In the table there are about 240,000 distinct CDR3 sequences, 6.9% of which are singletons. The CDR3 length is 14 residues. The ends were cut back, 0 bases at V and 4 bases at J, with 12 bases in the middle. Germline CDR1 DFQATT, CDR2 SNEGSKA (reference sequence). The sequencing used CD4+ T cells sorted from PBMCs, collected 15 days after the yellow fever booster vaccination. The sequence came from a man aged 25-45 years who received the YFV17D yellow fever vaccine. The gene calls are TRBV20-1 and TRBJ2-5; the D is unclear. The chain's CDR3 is CSARDATQAETQYF. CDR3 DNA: TGCAGTGCTAGAGATGCGACCCAAGCAGAGACCCAGTACTTC.